The sequence of this T cell receptor beta chain was determined in a study of T cells in narcolepsy. Study-level points and caveats: Comparing one patient's CSF and blood CD4+ clonotypes highlighted HCRT- and TRIB2-specific autoreactive clonotypes. Blood of same and different patients, but not healthy controls, reportedly held recurring autoreactive clonotypes.

As for this clone: The antigen is unknown.

Method: immunoSEQ multiplex PCR; TCRdb's copy keeps in-frame clones and lacks some. The sample lists approximately 26,000 clones, about four fifths seen once, with 1.1% in the top ten. Between the trimmed V and J ends, which lost 4 bases and 7 bases, there was a span of 15 bases. The germline V gene encodes CDR1 SGHKS and CDR2 YYEKEE (reference sequence). The CDR3 is 14 residues long. Source material: memory (CD45RA-) CD4+ T cells from blood. The V and J genes are TRBV5-5 and TRBJ2-1; weak D call: TRBD1 (7 bases). The sequence derives from a human donor in good health. CDR3 coding DNA: TGTGCCAGCAGCACCAGGGGGGTGGCAAATGAGCAGTTCTTC. Translating it yields CASSTRGVANEQFF. The full variable domain, rest sourced from reference TRBV5-5 and TRBJ2-1, is DAGVTQSPTHLIKTRGQQVTLRCSPISGHKSVSWYQQVLGQGPQFIFQYYEKEERGRGNFPDRFSARQFPNYSSELNVNALLLGDSALYLCASSTRGVANEQFFGPGTRLTVL.